A selection of T cell receptor beta chains follows, all from one sample in a study of beta chain features in type 1 diabetes. The method was immunoSEQ multiplex PCR; TCRdb's version includes in-frame clones alone and lacks a portion of them. The sample lists approximately 600,000 clones; roughly 12% were seen once. The specimen was naive CD4+ T cells from blood. The receptors come from a man aged 25 to 40 with type 1 diabetes. Each CDR3 is given with its conserved first and last residue. A D gene is named only where the DNA matches it firmly. The size field is filled for only some rows; it gives once, few, many or a size class.

clone size	V gene	J gene	D gene	CDR3 protein	CDR3 DNA
few	TRBV7-9	TRBJ2-3	NA	CASSLGAGDTQYF	TGTGCCAGCAGCTTAGGGGCAGGGGATACGCAGTATTTT
NA	TRBV7-9	TRBJ2-2	NA	CASTTARDTRLAGELFF	TGTGCCAGCACCACTGCAAGGGACACCCGTCTGGCCGGGGAGCTGTTTTTT
few	TRBV7-9	TRBJ1-2	NA	CASSSLERNYGYTF	TGTGCCAGCAGCTCACTCGAGCGTAACTATGGCTACACCTTC
NA	TRBV6-4	TRBJ2-3	NA	CASSEGLTDTQYF	TGTGCCAGCAGTGAGGGACTCACAGATACGCAGTATTTT
NA	TRBV7-9	TRBJ2-3	TRBD1	CASSLPGGRDTQYF	TGTGCCAGCAGCTTGCCAGGGGGCCGGGATACGCAGTATTTT
NA	TRBV6-6	TRBJ1-4	TRBD1	CASSPGQGATNEKLFF	TGTGCCAGCAGTCCCGGACAGGGCGCAACTAATGAAAAACTGTTTTTT
few	TRBV28	TRBJ2-7	TRBD1	CASSLPGDSSYEQYF	TGTGCCAGCAGTTTACCCGGGGACAGCTCCTACGAGCAGTACTTC
few	TRBV28	TRBJ2-1	TRBD2	CASSSGGLYNEQFF	TGTGCCAGCAGTTCGGGGGGGCTTTACAATGAGCAGTTCTTC
NA	TRBV7-2	TRBJ2-3	TRBD2	CASSSELLAGTNTQYF	TGTGCCAGCAGCTCAGAACTCCTAGCGGGTACAAATACGCAGTATTTT
NA	TRBV7-9	TRBJ2-1	NA	CASSPPGSAYNEQFF	TGTGCCAGCAGCCCCCCGGGGTCAGCTTACAATGAGCAGTTCTTC
NA	TRBV5-1	TRBJ2-7	TRBD2	CASSLDLAAYEQYF	TGCGCCAGCAGTTTGGATCTAGCGGCCTACGAGCAGTACTTC
NA	TRBV9	TRBJ1-6	NA	CASSEGDYSPLHF	TGTGCCAGCAGCGAGGGGGATTATTCCCCCCTCCACTTT
few	TRBV18	TRBJ2-5	NA	CASSTIQETQYF	TGTGCCAGCTCAACAATCCAAGAGACCCAGTACTTC
NA	TRBV29-1	TRBJ2-7	NA	CSVEVSYEQYF	TGCAGCGTTGAAGTGTCCTACGAGCAGTACTTC
NA	TRBV2	TRBJ2-1	NA	CASSSRDFPYNEQFF	TGTGCCAGCAGTTCGCGGGACTTCCCTTACAATGAGCAGTTCTTC
NA	TRBV30	TRBJ2-7	TRBD1	CAWSPRTGAYEQYF	TGTGCCTGGAGTCCCAGGACAGGTGCCTACGAGCAGTACTTC
few	TRBV19	TRBJ1-2	NA	CASSHRDPYGYTF	TGTGCCAGTAGTCACAGAGACCCATATGGCTACACCTTC
few	TRBV6-5	TRBJ1-2	NA	CASSERGARGYTF	TGTGCCAGCAGCGAGCGGGGGGCGCGGGGCTACACCTTC
NA	TRBV21-1	TRBJ1-5	NA	CASSAGYQPQHF	TGTGCCAGCAGCGCAGGGTATCAGCCCCAGCATTTT
few	TRBV28	TRBJ1-2	NA	CASSSRAAAYGYTF	TGTGCCAGCAGTTCCCGGGCGGCAGCATATGGCTACACCTTC
NA	TRBV28	TRBJ1-3	NA	CASSRSSGRTRNTIYF	TGTGCCAGCAGCCGCAGCTCGGGCAGGACTAGAAACACCATATATTTT
few	TRBV29-1	TRBJ2-1	NA	CSVGSSSYNEQFF	TGCAGCGTTGGATCAAGCTCCTACAATGAGCAGTTCTTC